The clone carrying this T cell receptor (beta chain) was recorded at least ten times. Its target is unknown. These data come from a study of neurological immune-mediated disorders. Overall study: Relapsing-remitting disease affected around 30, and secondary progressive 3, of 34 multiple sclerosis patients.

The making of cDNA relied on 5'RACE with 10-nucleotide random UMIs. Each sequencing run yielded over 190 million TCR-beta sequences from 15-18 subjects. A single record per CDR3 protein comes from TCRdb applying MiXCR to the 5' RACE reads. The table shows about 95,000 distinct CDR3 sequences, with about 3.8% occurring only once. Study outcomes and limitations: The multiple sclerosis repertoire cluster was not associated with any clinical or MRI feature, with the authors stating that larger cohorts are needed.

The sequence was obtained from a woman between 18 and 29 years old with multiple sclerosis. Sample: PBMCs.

CDR3 sequence reads: CASSQTGMSGNEQFF. DNA of the CDR3: TGTGCCAGCAGCCAGACAGGGATGAGTGGGAATGAGCAGTTCTTC. The genes are TRBV12-3 or TRBV12-4 and TRBJ2-1; 7 positions match TRBD1. V shed 6 bases and J 7 bases; nucleotides not matched to a gene: 12. The CDR3 extends over 15 amino acids.